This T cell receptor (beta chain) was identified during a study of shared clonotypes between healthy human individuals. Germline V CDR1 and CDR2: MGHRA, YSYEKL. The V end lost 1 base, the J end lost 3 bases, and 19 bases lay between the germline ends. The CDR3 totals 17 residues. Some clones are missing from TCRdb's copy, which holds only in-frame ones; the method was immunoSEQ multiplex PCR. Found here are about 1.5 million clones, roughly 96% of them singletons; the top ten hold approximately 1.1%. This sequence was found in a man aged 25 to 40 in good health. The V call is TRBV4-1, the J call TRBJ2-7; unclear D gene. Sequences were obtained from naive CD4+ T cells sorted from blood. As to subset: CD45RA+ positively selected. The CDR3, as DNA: TGCGCCAGCAGCCAAGTGTTAAGGGCCCCCACCAGCTACGAGCAGTACTTC. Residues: CASSQVLRAPTSYEQYF.